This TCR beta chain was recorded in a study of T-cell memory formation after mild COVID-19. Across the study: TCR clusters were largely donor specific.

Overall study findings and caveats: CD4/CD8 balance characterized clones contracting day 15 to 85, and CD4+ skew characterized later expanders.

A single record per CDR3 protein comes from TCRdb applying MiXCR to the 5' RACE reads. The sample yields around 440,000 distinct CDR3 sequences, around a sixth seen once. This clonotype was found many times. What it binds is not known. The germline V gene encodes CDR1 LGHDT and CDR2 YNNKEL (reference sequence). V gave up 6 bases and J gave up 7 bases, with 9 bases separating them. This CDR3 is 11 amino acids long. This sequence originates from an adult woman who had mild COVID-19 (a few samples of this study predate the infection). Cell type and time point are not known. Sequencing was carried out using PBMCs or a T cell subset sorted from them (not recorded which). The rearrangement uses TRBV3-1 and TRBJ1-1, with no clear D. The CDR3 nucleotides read TGTGCCAGCAGGGGCGCGGATGAAGCTTTCTTT. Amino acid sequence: CASRGADEAFF.